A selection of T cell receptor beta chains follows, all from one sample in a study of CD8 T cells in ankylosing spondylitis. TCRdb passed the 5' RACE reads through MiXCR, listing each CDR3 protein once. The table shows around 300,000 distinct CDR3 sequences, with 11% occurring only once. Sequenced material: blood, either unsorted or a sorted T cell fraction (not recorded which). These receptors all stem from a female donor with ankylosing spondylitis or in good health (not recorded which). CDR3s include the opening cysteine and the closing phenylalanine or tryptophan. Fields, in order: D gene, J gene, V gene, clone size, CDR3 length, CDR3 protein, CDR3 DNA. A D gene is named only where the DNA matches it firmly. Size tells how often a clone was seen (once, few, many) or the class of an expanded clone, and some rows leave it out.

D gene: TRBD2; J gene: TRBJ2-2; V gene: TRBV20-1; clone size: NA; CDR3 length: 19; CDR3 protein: CSARSRGGGAFANTGELFF; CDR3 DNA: TGCAGTGCTAGATCCCGGGGCGGGGGGGCGTTCGCGAACACCGGGGAGCTGTTTTTT
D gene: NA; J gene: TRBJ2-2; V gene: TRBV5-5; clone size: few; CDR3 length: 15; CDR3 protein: CASSLLGGNTGELFF; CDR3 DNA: TGTGCCAGCAGCTTGTTGGGTGGGAACACCGGGGAGCTGTTTTTT
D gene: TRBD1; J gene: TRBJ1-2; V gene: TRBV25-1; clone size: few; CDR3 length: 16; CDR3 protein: CASSGNPGTGEDGYTF; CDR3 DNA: TGTGCCAGCAGTGGAAACCCCGGGACAGGGGAGGATGGCTACACCTTC
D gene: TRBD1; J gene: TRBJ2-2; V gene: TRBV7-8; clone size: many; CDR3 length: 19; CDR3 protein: CASSKPGTGKGKNTGELFF; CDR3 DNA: TGTGCCAGCTCAAAACCAGGGACAGGGAAGGGGAAGAACACCGGGGAGCTGTTTTTT
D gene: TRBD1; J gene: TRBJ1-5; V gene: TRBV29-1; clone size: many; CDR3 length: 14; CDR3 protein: CSVGNRGGNQPQHF; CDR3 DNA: TGCAGCGTTGGGAACAGGGGAGGCAATCAGCCCCAGCATTTT
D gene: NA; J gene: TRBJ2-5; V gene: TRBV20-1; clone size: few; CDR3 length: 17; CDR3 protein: CSALPYYRGGGEETQYF; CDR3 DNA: TGCAGTGCTCTACCATATTACAGGGGAGGTGGGGAAGAGACCCAGTACTTC
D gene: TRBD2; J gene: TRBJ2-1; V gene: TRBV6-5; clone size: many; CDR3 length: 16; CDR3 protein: CASSTRTSGGYNEQFF; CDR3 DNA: TGTGCCAGCAGCACTCGGACTAGCGGGGGATACAATGAGCAGTTCTTC
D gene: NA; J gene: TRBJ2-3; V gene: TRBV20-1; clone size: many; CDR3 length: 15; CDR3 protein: CSALDRGRSTDTQYF; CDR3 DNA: TGCAGTGCTCTAGATCGGGGGCGCAGCACAGATACGCAGTATTTT
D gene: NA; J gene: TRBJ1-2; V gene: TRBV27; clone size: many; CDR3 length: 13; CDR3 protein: CASSRMGDYGYTF; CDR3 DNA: TGTGCCAGCAGTCGGATGGGGGACTATGGCTACACCTTC
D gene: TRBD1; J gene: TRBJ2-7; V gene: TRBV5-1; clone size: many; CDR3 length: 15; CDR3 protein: CASSSWTDRLHEQYF; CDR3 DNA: TGCGCCAGCAGCTCCTGGACGGACAGGTTACACGAGCAGTACTTC
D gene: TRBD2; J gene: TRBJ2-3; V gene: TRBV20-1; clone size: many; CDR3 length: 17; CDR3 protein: CSAALAGGPFAQDTQYF; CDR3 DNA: TGCAGTGCGGCACTAGCGGGGGGGCCGTTTGCACAGGATACGCAGTATTTT
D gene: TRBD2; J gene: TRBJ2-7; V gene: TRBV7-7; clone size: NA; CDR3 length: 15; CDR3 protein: CASSFGTSDIYEQYF; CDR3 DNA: TGTGCCAGCAGCTTCGGGACTAGCGATATCTACGAGCAGTACTTC
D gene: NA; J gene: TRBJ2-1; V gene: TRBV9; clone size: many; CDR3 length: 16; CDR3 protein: CASSPRVVSSYNEQFF; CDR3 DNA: TGTGCCAGCAGCCCCCGGGTGGTAAGCTCCTACAATGAGCAGTTCTTC
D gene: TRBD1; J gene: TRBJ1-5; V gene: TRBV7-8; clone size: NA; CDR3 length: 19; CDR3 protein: CASSLRPRGQDGGNQPQHF; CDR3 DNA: TGTGCCAGCAGCTTACGGCCCAGGGGGCAGGATGGTGGCAATCAGCCCCAGCATTTT
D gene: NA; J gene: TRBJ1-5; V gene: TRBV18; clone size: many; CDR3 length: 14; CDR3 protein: CASSPGPSNQPQHF; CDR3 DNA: TGTGCCAGCTCACCGGGTCCCAGCAATCAGCCCCAGCATTTT